These 15 T cell receptor beta chains came from one sample sequenced in a study of Ad26.COV2.S vaccination and SARS-CoV-2 variants. As for treatment: about 20 received Ad26.COV2.S at low or high dose, single or two shots; several received placebo; per-sample allocation not given. All samples were drawn on day 63, counting from the first vaccine or placebo injection. Some clones are missing from TCRdb's copy, which holds only in-frame ones; the method was immunoSEQ multiplex PCR. The data hold 300,000 to 350,000 clones, with more than 85% observed a single time. Sample: peripheral blood, taken in a trial of Ad26.COV2.S vaccine versus placebo. These receptors were collected from a person aged 18-60 years who received the Ad26.COV2.S COVID-19 vaccine or a placebo.

In this sample, this clone turned up once. CDR3 nucleotide sequence: TGTGCCAGCAGCTTGGTCGGATACTCCTACAATGAGCAGTTCTTC. Translating gives CASSLVGYSYNEQFF. This chain joins TRBV5-8 and TRBJ2-1; no definite D call. With 0 bases removed from V and 0 bases from J, the gap between germline ends came to 7 bases. The CDR3 is made up of 15 amino acids. Germline V lookup: CDR1 SGHTS, CDR2 YDEGEE.

The V call is TRBV11-2, the J call TRBJ2-7, with D uncertain. Germline V gene sequence: CDR1 SGHAT, CDR2 FQNNGV. Trimming took off 1 base at V and 0 bases at J, with 7 bases between the two ends. The CDR3 runs 14 residues. The CDR3 bases are TGTGCCAGCAGCTTAGCCTCACTCTCCTACGAGCAGTACTTC. This codes for CASSLASLSYEQYF.

In its sample, this clone was seen a few times. The chain carries TRBV6-4 and TRBJ1-1, with D possibly being TRBD1 (6 bases). Germline V CDR1 and CDR2: MRHNA, SNTAGT. CDR3 length: 15 residues. The V gene lost 6 bases and the J gene lost 3 bases, with 17 bases spanning the gap. DNA of the CDR3: TGTGCCAGCAGCCCGGAGGGGGGGGAGGACACTGAAGCTTTCTTT. Translated, it gives CASSPEGGEDTEAFF.

This chain uses TRBV5-1 with TRBJ2-5; 12 positions agree with TRBD2. The CDR3 is 19 residues long. Germline CDR1 is SGHRS and CDR2 is YFSETQ. Unmatched junction bases numbered 10, after V lost 0 bases and J lost 1 base. The CDR3 coding sequence is TGCGCCAGCAGCTTGGCCCTAGCGGGGGGGCAAAGCCCCCAAGAGACCCAGTACTTC. This encodes CASSLALAGGQSPQETQYF.

CDR3 amino acids: CASSAGTQSYGYTF. CDR3 in DNA: TGTGCCAGCAGTGCCGGGACCCAATCCTATGGCTACACCTTC. The chain uses TRBV28 and TRBJ1-2, with a tentative D call TRBD1 (5 bases). The germline V gene encodes CDR1 MDHEN and CDR2 SYDVKM. Trimming took 5 bases from V and 4 from J, leaving 14 bases between them. The CDR3 runs to 14 residues.

In DNA form, the CDR3 reads TGTGCCAGTAGTATAGCGGGAGGATCAGGGTCCAATCAGCCCCAGCATTTT. Translated: CASSIAGGSGSNQPQHF. The chain combines TRBV19 with TRBJ1-5; perhaps TRBD1 as D (5 bases). Germline V gene sequence: CDR1 LNHDA, CDR2 SQIVND (reference sequence). The CDR3 has 17 amino acids. V lost 1 base to trimming and J lost 3 bases, with 16 bases between them.

The rearrangement uses TRBV3-1 (or the pseudogene TRBV3-2) and TRBJ2-1; TRBD2 matches at 7 bases. The CDR3 consists of 14 residues. Per germline, CDR1 LGHDT and CDR2 YNNKEL (reference sequence). Trimming removed 4 bases from V and 7 bases from J; junction bases left unmatched: 7. CDR3 in DNA: TGTGCCAGCAGCCGGGACTATAGCGGAAATGAGCAGTTCTTC. Encoded protein: CASSRDYSGNEQFF.

CDR3 DNA sequence: TGCGCCAGCAGCACCGGCAACCCCTACGAGCAGTACTTC. Its protein is CASSTGNPYEQYF. The V call is TRBV5-1, the J call TRBJ2-7; D remains unclear. The CDR3 sequence is 13 residues long. The germline V gene has CDR1 SGHRS and CDR2 YFSETQ. V lost 4 bases, J lost 2 bases, and 10 bases lay in between.

The rearrangement joins TRBV2 to TRBJ1-4; 7 bases align to TRBD1. This CDR3 is built from 14 residues. Trimming at V came to 7 bases and at J to 5 bases, leaving 7 bases not matched to a gene. Germline V lookup: CDR1 SNHLY, CDR2 FYNNEI. The CDR3 region is CASNPGQKNEKLFF. The CDR3, as DNA: TGTGCCAGCAACCCGGGACAGAAGAATGAAAAACTGTTTTTT. Full variable domain (missing parts from reference TRBV2 and TRBJ1-4): EPEVTQTPSHQVTQMGQEVILRCVPISNHLYFYWYRQILGQKVEFLVSFYNNEISEKSEIFDDQFSVERPDGSNFTLKIRSTKLEDSAMYFCASNPGQKNEKLFFGSGTQLSVL.

V gene TRBV5-1 combines with J gene TRBJ2-1; a weak D match, TRBD1 (5 bases). The CDR3 totals 15 residues. The V end was cut by 0 bases, the J end by 9 bases, with 16 bases between. Per germline, CDR1 SGHRS and CDR2 YFSETQ. This CDR3 reads CASSLDGSLGLEQFF. As DNA, the CDR3 is TGCGCCAGCAGCTTGGATGGGTCACTGGGGCTTGAGCAGTTCTTC.

The V and J genes are TRBV2 and TRBJ1-1; the D gene is possibly TRBD1 (5 bases). CDR1 and CDR2 (germline): SNHLY, FYNNEI. Trimming took 2 bases from V and 1 from J, leaving 8 bases between them. The CDR3 totals 14 residues. DNA for the CDR3: TGTGCCAGCAGTGAACAGGGTACGAACACTGAAGCTTTCTTT. Translated: CASSEQGTNTEAFF.

The rearrangement joins TRBV2 to TRBJ2-3, with 8 bases identical to TRBD2. V shed 6 bases, J shed 2 bases, and the junction held 7 bases outside the gene matches. The germline V gene encodes CDR1 SNHLY and CDR2 FYNNEI. The CDR3 extends over 15 amino acids. This CDR3 is CASRGLAGNTDTQYF. The DNA for the CDR3 is TGTGCCAGCAGGGGTCTAGCGGGCAACACAGATACGCAGTATTTT.

The chain carries TRBV2 and TRBJ2-1, with 11 bases identical to TRBD1. V lost 6 bases, J lost 7 bases, and 11 bases stayed unmatched. Germline V CDR1 and CDR2: SNHLY, FYNNEI. The CDR3 is 16 residues long. The CDR3 sequence: CASSGQGAISGNEQFF. CDR3 in DNA: TGTGCCAGCAGCGGACAGGGGGCAATTTCTGGTAATGAGCAGTTCTTC.

The chain combines TRBV7-9 with TRBJ2-7; TRBD2 aligns across 13 bases. The CDR3 is 16 amino acids. Trimming removed 1 base from V and 7 bases from J; junction bases left unmatched: 7. Germline CDR1 SEHNR, CDR2 FQNEAQ (reference sequence). The CDR3 loop is CASSLVSGLAGVEQYF. The CDR3 DNA reads TGTGCCAGCAGCTTAGTTTCCGGACTAGCGGGAGTTGAGCAGTACTTC.

This clone appeared a single time. V usage is TRBV7-9 and J usage is TRBJ2-2, with 7 bases fitting TRBD1. The CDR3 is made up of 15 amino acids. The junction had 2 bases not matched to a gene; V was cut back by 3 bases and J by 1 base. CDR1 and CDR2 (germline): SEHNR, FQNEAQ (reference sequence). This chain's CDR3 is CASSFRQGNTGELFF. In DNA form, the CDR3 reads TGTGCCAGCAGCTTCAGACAGGGGAACACCGGGGAGCTGTTTTTT.